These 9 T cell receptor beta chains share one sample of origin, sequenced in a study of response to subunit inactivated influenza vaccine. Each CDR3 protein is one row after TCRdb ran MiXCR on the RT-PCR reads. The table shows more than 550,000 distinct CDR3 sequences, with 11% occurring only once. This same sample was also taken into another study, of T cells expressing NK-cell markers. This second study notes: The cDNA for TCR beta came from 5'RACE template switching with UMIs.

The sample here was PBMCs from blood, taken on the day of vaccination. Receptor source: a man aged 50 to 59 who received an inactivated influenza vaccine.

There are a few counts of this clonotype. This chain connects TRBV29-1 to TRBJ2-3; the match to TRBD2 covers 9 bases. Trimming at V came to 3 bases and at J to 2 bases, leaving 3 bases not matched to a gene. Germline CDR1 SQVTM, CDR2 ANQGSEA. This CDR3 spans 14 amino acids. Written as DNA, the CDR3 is TGCAGCGTTGATCTAGCGGGAAACACAGATACGCAGTATTTT. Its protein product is CSVDLAGNTDTQYF.

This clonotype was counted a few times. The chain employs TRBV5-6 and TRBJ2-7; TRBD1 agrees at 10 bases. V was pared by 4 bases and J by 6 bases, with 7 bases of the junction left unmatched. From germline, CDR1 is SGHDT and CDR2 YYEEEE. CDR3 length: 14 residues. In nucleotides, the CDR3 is TGTGCCAGCAGCGACAGGGGGCGAATAGGCGAGCAGTACTTC. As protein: CASSDRGRIGEQYF.

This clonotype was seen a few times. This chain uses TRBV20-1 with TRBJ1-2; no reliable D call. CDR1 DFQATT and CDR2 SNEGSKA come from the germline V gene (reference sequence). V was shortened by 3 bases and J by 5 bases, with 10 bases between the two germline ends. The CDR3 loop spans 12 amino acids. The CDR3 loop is CSASLWVYGYTF. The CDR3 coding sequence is TGCAGTGCTAGTTTGTGGGTTTATGGCTACACCTTC.

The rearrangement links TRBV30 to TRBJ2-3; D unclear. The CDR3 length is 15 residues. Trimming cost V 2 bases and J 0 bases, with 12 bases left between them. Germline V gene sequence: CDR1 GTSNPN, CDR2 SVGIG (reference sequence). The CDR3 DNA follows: TGTGCCTGGAGTTCAGACGGCTTTAGCACAGATACGCAGTATTTT. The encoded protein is CAWSSDGFSTDTQYF. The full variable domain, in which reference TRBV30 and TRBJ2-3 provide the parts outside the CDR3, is SQTIHQWPATLVQPVGSPLSLECTVEGTSNPNLYWYRQAAGRGLQLLFYSVGIGQISSEVPQNLSASRPQDRQFILSSKKLLLSDSGFYLCAWSSDGFSTDTQYFGPGTRLTVL.

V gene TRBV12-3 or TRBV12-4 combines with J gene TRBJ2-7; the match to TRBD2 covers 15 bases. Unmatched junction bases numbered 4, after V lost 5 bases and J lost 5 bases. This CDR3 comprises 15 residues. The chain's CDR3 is CASSPGLAGGHEQYF. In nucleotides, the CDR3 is TGTGCCAGCAGTCCGGGACTAGCGGGAGGCCACGAGCAGTACTTC.

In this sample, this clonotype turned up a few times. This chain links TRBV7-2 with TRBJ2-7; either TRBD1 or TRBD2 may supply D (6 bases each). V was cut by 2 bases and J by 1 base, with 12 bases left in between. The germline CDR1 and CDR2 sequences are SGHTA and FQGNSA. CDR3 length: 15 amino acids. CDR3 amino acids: CASSLSGGHSYEQYF. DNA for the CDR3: TGTGCCAGCAGCTTATCCGGGGGCCATTCCTACGAGCAGTACTTC.

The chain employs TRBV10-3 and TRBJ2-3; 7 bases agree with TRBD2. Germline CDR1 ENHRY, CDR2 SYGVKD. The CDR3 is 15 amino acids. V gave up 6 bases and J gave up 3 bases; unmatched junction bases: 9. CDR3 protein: CAIRSLVGGTDTQYF. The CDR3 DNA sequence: TGTGCCATCAGGTCACTTGTGGGAGGGACAGATACGCAGTATTTT.

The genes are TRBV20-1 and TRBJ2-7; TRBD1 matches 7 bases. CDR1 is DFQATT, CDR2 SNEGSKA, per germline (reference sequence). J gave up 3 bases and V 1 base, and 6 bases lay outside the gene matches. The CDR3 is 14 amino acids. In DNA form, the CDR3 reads TGCAGTGCTAGAGCGCGGACAGGACGCTACGAGCAGTACTTC. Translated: CSARARTGRYEQYF.

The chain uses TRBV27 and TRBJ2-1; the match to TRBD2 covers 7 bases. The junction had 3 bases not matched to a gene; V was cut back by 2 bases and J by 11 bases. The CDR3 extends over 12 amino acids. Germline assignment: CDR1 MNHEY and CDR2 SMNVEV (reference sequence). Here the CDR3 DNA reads TGTGCCAGCAGTTTAGCTAGCGGACAGCAGTTCTTC. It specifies CASSLASGQQFF.